Below are 7 T cell receptor beta chains sequenced from a single sample in a study of T-cell memory formation after mild COVID-19. TCRdb ran MiXCR on the 5' RACE reads and lists one entry per CDR3 protein. The sample yields under 600,000 distinct CDR3 sequences, approximately 21% seen once. The specimen sequenced was PBMCs or a T cell subset sorted from them (not recorded which). These receptors were collected from an adult woman who had mild COVID-19 (a few samples of this study predate the infection). Cell type and time point are not known.

This clonotype was picked up a small number of times. This rearrangement joins TRBV2 to TRBJ2-7; unclear D gene. Between the trimmed V and J ends, which lost 2 bases and 1 base, there was a span of 6 bases. This CDR3 is 13 amino acids long. CDR1 SNHLY and CDR2 FYNNEI come from the germline V gene. The CDR3: CASSEFVSYEQYF. The DNA for the CDR3 is TGTGCCAGCAGTGAATTTGTTTCCTACGAGCAGTACTTC.

The rearrangement uses TRBV6-4 and TRBJ2-7, with D perhaps TRBD1 or TRBD2 (6 bases each). The V and J ends lost 0 bases and 1 base respectively, with 16 bases between them. CDR3 size: 17 residues. Germline V gene data show CDR1 as MRHNA and CDR2 as SNTAGT. The CDR3 spells CASSDSKPGATSYEQYF. The CDR3 DNA reads as TGTGCCAGCAGTGACTCTAAGCCGGGGGCGACTTCCTACGAGCAGTACTTC.

The chain uses TRBV12-3 or TRBV12-4 and TRBJ1-3; D is ambiguous. The CDR3 consists of 15 residues. Trimming shortened V by 5 bases and J by 0 bases, and 11 bases separated the two germline ends. The CDR3 region has the DNA TGTGCCAGCAGTCCCCGTGGGAGCTCTGGAAACACCATATATTTT. Protein product: CASSPRGSSGNTIYF.

The gene calls are TRBV6-5 and TRBJ1-1, with D hard to call. This CDR3 spans 19 amino acids. V lost 2 bases and J 4 bases, leaving 26 bases between the germline ends. Per the germline V gene, CDR1 is MNHEY and CDR2 is SVGAGI. CDR3 region: CASSYTGPTSSETGTEAFF. The CDR3 DNA is TGTGCCAGCAGTTACACTGGGCCGACGAGTAGCGAGACCGGCACTGAAGCTTTCTTT.

The table lists this clonotype with a few counts. The rearrangement uses TRBV20-1 and TRBJ2-4; 8 bases line up with TRBD2. The CDR3 is made up of 17 amino acids. Germline V lookup: CDR1 DFQATT, CDR2 SNEGSKA (reference sequence). V shed 3 bases, J shed 0 bases, and the junction held 10 bases outside the gene matches. DNA of the CDR3: TGCAGTGCTAGCGAGGCGGGGGGAACCCTAGCCAAAAACATTCAGTACTTC. Amino acid sequence: CSASEAGGTLAKNIQYF.

The chain employs TRBV12-3 or TRBV12-4 and TRBJ2-7; D remains unclear. Trimming left V 3 bases short and J 5 bases short, with 14 bases between. The CDR3 consists of 14 residues. The CDR3 region has the DNA TGTGCCAGCAGTTTGGCACCGGGCCTTGACGAGCAGTACTTC. It is translated as CASSLAPGLDEQYF.

The rearrangement links TRBV24-1 to TRBJ2-7; 11 nucleotides agree with TRBD2. The junction had 9 bases not matched to a gene; V was cut back by 7 bases and J by 5 bases. Germline CDR1 KGHDR, CDR2 SFDVKD. The length of the CDR3 is 15 residues. CDR3 loop: CATRPTSGSAHEQYF. The DNA for the CDR3 is TGTGCCACCAGACCTACTAGCGGGAGTGCTCACGAGCAGTACTTC.